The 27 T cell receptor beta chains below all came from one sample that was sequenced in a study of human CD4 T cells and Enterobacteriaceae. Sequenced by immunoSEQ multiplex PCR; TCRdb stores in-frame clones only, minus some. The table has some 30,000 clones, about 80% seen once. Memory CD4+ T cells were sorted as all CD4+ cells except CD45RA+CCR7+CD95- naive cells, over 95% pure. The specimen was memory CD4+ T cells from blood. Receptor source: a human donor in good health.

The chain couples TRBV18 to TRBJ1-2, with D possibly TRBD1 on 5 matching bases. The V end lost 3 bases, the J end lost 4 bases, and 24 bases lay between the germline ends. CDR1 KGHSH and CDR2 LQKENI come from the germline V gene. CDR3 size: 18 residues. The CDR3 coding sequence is TGTGCCAGCTCACCGGACTCCACTTCGGGACGGGGGAGCTATGGCTACACCTTC. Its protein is CASSPDSTSGRGSYGYTF.

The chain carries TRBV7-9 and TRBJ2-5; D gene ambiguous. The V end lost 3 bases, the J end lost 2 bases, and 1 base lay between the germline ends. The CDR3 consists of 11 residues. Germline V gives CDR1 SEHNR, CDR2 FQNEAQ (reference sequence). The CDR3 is CASSLQETQYF. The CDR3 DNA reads TGTGCCAGCAGCTTGCAAGAGACCCAGTACTTC.

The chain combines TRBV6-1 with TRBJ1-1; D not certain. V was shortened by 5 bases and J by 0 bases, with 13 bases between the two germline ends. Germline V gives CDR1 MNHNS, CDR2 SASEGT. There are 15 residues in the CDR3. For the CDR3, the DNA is TGTGCCAGCAGTCCAGGCTTCATTGTGAACACTGAAGCTTTCTTT. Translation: CASSPGFIVNTEAFF.

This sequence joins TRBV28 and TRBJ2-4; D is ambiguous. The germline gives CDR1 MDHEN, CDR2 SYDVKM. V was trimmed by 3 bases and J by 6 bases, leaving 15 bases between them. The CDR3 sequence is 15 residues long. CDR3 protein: CASSFGKGAINIQYF. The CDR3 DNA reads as TGTGCCAGCAGTTTCGGTAAAGGCGCGATAAACATTCAGTACTTC.

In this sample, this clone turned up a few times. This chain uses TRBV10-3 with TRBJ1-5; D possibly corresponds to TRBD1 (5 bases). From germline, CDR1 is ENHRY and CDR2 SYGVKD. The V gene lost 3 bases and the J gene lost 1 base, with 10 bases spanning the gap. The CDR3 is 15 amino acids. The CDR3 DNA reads TGTGCCATCAGTGAAGGGGCTTACAGCAATCAGCCCCAGCATTTT. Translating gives CAISEGAYSNQPQHF.

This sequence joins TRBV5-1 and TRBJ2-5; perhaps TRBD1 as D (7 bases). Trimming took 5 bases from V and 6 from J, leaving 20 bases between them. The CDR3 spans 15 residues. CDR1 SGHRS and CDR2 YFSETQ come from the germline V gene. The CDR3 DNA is TGCGCCAGCAGTTCCCGGGCGGAGGGGGCAAAGACCCAGTACTTC. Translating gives CASSSRAEGAKTQYF.

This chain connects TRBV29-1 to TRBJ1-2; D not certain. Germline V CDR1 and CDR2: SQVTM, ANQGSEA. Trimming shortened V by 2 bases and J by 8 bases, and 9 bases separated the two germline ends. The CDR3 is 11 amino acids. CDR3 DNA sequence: TGCAGCGTTGAAAAGGAGGGCGGCTACACCTTC. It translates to CSVEKEGGYTF.

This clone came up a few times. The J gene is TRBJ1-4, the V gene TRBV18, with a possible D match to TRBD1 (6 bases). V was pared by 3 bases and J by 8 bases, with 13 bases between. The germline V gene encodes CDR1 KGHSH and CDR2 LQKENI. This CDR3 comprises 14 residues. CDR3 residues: CASSPGGSIEKLFF. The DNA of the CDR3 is TGTGCCAGCTCACCTGGGGGCAGCATCGAAAAACTGTTTTTT.

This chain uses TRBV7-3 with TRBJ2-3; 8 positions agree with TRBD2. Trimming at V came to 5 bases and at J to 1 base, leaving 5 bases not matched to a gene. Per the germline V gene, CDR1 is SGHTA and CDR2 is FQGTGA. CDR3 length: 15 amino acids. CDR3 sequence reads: CASSRGGRGTDTQYF. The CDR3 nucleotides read TGTGCCAGCAGCCGGGGGGGTAGAGGCACAGATACGCAGTATTTT.

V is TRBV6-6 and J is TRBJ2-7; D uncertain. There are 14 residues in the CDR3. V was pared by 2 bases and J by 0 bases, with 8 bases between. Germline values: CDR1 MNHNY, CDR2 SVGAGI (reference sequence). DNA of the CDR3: TGTGCCAGCAGTTACCCAGCGCGCTCCTACGAGCAGTACTTC. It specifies CASSYPARSYEQYF.

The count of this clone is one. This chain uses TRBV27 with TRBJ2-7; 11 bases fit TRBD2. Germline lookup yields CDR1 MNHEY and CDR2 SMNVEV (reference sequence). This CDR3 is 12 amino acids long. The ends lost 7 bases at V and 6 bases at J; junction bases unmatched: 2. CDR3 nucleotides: TGTGCCAGCAATGGGACTAGCGGCGAGCAGTACTTC. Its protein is CASNGTSGEQYF.

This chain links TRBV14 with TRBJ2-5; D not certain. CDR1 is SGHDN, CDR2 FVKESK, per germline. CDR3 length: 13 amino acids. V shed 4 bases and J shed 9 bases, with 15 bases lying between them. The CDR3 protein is CASSPNLDQAQYF. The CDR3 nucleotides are TGTGCCAGCAGCCCGAACCTTGATCAGGCCCAGTACTTC.

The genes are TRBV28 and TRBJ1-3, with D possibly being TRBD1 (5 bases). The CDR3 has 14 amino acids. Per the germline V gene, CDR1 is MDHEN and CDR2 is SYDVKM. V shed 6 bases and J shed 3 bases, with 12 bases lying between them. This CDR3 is CASRTTEYGNTIYF. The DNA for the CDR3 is TGTGCCAGCAGGACGACAGAATATGGAAACACCATATATTTT. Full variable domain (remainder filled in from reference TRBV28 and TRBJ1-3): DVKVTQSSRYLVKRTGEKVFLECVQDMDHENMFWYRQDPGLGLRLIYFSYDVKMKEKGDIPEGYSVSREKKERFSLILESASTNQTSMYLCASRTTEYGNTIYFGEGSWLTVV.

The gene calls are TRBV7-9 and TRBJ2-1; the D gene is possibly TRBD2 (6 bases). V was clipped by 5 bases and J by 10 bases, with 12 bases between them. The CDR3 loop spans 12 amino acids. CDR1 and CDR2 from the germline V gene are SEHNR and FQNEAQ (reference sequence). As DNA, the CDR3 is TGTGCCAGCAGCCCGCGACTAGAGGAGCAGTTCTTC. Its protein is CASSPRLEEQFF.

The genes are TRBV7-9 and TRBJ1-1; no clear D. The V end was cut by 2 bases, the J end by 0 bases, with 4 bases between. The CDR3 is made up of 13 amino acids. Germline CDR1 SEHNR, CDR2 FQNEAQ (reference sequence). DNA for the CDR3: TGTGCCAGCAGCTTAACAATGAACACTGAAGCTTTCTTT. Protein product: CASSLTMNTEAFF.

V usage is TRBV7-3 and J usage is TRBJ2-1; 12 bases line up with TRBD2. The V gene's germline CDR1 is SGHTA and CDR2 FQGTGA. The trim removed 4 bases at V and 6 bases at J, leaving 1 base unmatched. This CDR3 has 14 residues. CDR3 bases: TGTGCCAGCAGCTCGACTAGCGGGAGCAATGAGCAGTTCTTC. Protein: CASSSTSGSNEQFF.

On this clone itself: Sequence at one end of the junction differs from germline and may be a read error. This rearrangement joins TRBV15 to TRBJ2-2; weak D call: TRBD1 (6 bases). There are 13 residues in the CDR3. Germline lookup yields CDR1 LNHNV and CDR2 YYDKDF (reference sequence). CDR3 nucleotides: TGTGCCACCGGCAGGGGGAACACCGGGGAGCTGTTTTTT. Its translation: CATGRGNTGELFF.

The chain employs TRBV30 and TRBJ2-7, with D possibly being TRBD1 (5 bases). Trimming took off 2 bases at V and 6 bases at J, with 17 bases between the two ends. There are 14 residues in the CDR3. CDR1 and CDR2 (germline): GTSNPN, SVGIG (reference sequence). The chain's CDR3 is CAWSLGVGVAEQYF. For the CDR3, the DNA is TGTGCCTGGAGTCTTGGGGTAGGGGTAGCCGAGCAGTACTTC.

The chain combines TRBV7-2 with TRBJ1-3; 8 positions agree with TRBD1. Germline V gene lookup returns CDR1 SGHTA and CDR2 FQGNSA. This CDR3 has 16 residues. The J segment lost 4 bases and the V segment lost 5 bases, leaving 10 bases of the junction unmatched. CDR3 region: CASSTMAGGAGNTIYF. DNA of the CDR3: TGTGCCAGCAGCACAATGGCAGGGGGCGCCGGAAACACCATATATTTT. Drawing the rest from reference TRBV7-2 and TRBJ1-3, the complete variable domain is GAGVSQSPSNKVTEKGKDVELRCDPISGHTALYWYRQSLGQGLEFLIYFQGNSAPDKSGLPSDRFSAERTGGSVSTLTIQRTQQEDSAVYLCASSTMAGGAGNTIYFGEGSWLTVV.

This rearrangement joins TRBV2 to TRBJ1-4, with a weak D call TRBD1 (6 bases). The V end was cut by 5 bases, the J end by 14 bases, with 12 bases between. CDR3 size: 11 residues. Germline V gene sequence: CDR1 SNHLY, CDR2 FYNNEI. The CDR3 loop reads CASSYGQYLFF. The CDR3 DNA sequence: TGTGCCAGCAGTTACGGACAGTATCTGTTTTTT.

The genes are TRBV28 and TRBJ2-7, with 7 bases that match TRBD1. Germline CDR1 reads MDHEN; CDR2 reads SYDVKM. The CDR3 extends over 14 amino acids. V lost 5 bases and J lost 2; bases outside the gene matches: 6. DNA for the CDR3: TGTGCCAGCAGTCAAGGGGACAGTACCTACGAGCAGTACTTC. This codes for CASSQGDSTYEQYF.

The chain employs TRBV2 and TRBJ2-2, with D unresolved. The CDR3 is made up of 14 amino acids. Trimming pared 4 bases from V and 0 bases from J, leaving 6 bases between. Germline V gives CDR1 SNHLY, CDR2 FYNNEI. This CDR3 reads CASSAHPNTGELFF. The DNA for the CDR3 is TGTGCCAGCAGTGCCCACCCGAACACCGGGGAGCTGTTTTTT.

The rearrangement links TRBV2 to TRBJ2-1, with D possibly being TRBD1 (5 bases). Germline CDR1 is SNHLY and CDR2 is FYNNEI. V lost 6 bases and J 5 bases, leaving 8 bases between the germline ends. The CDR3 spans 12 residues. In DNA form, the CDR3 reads TGTGCCAGCAGCCAGGACAACAATGAGCAGTTCTTC. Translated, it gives CASSQDNNEQFF.

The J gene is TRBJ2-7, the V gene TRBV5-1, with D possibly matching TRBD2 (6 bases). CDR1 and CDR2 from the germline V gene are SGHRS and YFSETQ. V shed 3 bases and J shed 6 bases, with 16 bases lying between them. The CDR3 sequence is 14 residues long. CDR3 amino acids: CASSYSGGAGEQYF. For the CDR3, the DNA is TGCGCCAGCAGCTATTCCGGAGGGGCGGGCGAGCAGTACTTC.

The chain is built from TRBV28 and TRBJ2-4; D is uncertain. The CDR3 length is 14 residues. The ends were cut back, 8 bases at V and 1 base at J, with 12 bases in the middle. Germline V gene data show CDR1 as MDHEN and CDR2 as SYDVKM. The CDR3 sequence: CASVEGPAKNIQYF. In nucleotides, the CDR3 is TGTGCCAGCGTCGAAGGGCCTGCCAAAAACATTCAGTACTTC.

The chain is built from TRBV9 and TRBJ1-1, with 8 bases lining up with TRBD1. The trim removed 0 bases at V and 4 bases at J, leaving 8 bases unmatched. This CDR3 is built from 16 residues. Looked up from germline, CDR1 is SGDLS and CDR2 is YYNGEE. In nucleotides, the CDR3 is TGTGCCAGCAGCGTAGCCCCACAGGGGGGGGGCACTGAAGCTTTCTTT. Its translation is CASSVAPQGGGTEAFF.

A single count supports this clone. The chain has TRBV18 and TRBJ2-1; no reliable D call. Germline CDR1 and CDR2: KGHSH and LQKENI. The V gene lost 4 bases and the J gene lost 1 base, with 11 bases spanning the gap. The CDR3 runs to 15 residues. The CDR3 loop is CASSRLLLSYNEQFF. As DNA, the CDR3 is TGTGCCAGCTCACGGTTGCTTTTATCCTACAATGAGCAGTTCTTC.